This TCR beta chain was profiled in a study of blood T cell repertoires in COVID-19. Study-wide context: Both acute and convalescent COVID-19 samples were obtained from the United States, Italy and Spain.

With 2 bases clipped from V and 2 bases from J, the junction kept 6 bases outside the gene matches. Per germline, CDR1 SGHNT and CDR2 YYREEE (reference sequence). The CDR3 spans 15 residues. Participant reports of clinical history set cohort assignment. Sequenced by immunoSEQ multiplex PCR; TCRdb stores in-frame clones only, minus some. The data hold about 210,000 clones, with 70% to 90% observed a single time. Sequencing used PBMCs or T cells enriched from blood (not recorded which). The sequence was obtained from a woman in her thirties or forties in a cohort exposed to, infected with or recovered from COVID-19 (not recorded which). V gene TRBV5-4 combines with J gene TRBJ2-5; 7 nucleotides match TRBD2. The CDR3: CASSFRTSRQETQYF. The CDR3 coding sequence is TGTGCCAGCAGCTTCCGGACTAGTCGGCAAGAGACCCAGTACTTC.